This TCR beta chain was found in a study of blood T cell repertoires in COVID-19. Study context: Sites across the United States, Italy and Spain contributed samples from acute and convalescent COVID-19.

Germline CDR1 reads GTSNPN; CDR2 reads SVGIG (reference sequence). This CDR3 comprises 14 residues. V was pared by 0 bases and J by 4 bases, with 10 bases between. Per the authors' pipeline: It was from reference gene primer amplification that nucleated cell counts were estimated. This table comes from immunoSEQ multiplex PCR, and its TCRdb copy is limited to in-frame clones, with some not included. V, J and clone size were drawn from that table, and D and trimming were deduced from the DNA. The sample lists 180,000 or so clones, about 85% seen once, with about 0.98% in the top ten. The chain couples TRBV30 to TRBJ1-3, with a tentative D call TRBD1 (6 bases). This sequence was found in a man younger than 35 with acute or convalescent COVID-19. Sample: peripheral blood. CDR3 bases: TGTGCCTGGAGTGTGGGGGCGGTGGGAAACACCATATATTTT. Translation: CAWSVGAVGNTIYF.